This TCR beta chain was observed in a study of cytomegalovirus exposure and HLA in healthy donors. The study, taken as a whole, reports: Later analysis showed most CMV-associated TCR beta chains appearing HLA-restricted. Most subjects had HLA-A and HLA-B alleles reportedly predicted accurately by TCR beta sequences. In an earlier analysis, most TCR beta V segments were productive about 87% or about 30% of the time.

As for this clone: As yet, its antigen is unknown.

The donors gave bone marrow, and they were healthy. The V end was cut by 0 bases, the J end by 2 bases, with 6 bases between. The CDR3 is 14 amino acids. Germline V gives CDR1 SGHNT, CDR2 YYREEE (reference sequence). A multiplex PCR was run with 60 Vbeta primers and 13 Jbeta primers. Libraries were prepared by immunoSEQ multiplex PCR; TCRdb keeps only in-frame clonotypes and omits some of them. The sample has over 100,000 clones, 70% to 85% seen once. The V call is TRBV5-4, the J call TRBJ1-3; D not resolved. The TCR was taken from a woman between 18 and 29 years old in good health and CMV-seropositive. Sequenced material: PBMCs. The CDR3 nucleotides are TGTGCCAGCAGCTTGGCGGGAACTGGAAACACCATATATTTT. It is translated as CASSLAGTGNTIYF.